This TCR beta chain was identified in a study of blood T cell repertoires in COVID-19. Study background: Nucleic acid was either cDNA or gDNA, and it came from T cells, B-cell-depleted T cells, or PBMCs.

Germline V CDR1 and CDR2: SGHAT, FQNNGV. Germline trimming cut 3 bases from V and 1 base from J; bases unmatched to any gene: 12. The CDR3 runs 18 residues. Per the study methods: By means of reference gene primer amplification, nucleated cell counts were estimated. Measured with immunoSEQ multiplex PCR; TCRdb has only the in-frame clones, and not every one. The V and J calls and clone size are taken from that table; D and trimming were inferred from the DNA. The sample has about 160,000 clones; roughly four fifths are singletons. The chain employs TRBV11-2 and TRBJ2-5, with 9 positions matching TRBD2. Sequencing was carried out using peripheral blood. This TCR was recovered from a man between 60 and 75 years old with active or convalescent COVID-19. The CDR3 loop reads CASSLLGGSGGIQETQYF. In DNA form, the CDR3 reads TGTGCCAGCAGCTTGCTAGGGGGAAGCGGGGGGATCCAAGAGACCCAGTACTTC. Variable domain in full (rest from reference TRBV11-2 and TRBJ2-5): EAGVAQSPRYKIIEKRQSVAFWCNPISGHATLYWYQQILGQGPKLLIQFQNNGVVDDSQLPKDRFSAERLKGVDSTLKIQPAKLEDSAVYLCASSLLGGSGGIQETQYFGPGTRLLVL.